This entry lists 2 T cell receptor beta chains sequenced from one sample in a study of blood T cell repertoires in COVID-19. The table came from immunoSEQ multiplex PCR; TCRdb's copy has only in-frame clones and leaves some out. The sample comprises around 450,000 clones, about nine tenths of which are singletons, and roughly 0.72% rests with the top ten. Material: PBMCs or T cells enriched from blood (not recorded which). The origin of the receptors is a woman aged 18-29 years who had recovered from COVID-19.

The rearrangement joins TRBV18 to TRBJ2-3; 11 nucleotides match TRBD2. Germline V gene data show CDR1 as KGHSH and CDR2 as LQKENI. The CDR3 has 14 amino acids. V shed 3 bases and J 5 bases; nucleotides not matched to a gene: 1. CDR3 bases: TGTGCCAGCTCACCCCTAGCGGGGGGAGATACGCAGTATTTT. Its protein is CASSPLAGGDTQYF.

The V call is TRBV5-1, the J call TRBJ2-7; TRBD2 matches 8 bases. The CDR3 loop spans 14 amino acids. Germline values: CDR1 SGHRS, CDR2 YFSETQ. Trimming at V came to 6 bases and at J to 1 base, leaving 6 bases not matched to a gene. The CDR3 protein is CASTAGGRSYEQYF. CDR3 coding DNA: TGCGCCAGCACGGCGGGGGGCCGATCCTACGAGCAGTACTTC.